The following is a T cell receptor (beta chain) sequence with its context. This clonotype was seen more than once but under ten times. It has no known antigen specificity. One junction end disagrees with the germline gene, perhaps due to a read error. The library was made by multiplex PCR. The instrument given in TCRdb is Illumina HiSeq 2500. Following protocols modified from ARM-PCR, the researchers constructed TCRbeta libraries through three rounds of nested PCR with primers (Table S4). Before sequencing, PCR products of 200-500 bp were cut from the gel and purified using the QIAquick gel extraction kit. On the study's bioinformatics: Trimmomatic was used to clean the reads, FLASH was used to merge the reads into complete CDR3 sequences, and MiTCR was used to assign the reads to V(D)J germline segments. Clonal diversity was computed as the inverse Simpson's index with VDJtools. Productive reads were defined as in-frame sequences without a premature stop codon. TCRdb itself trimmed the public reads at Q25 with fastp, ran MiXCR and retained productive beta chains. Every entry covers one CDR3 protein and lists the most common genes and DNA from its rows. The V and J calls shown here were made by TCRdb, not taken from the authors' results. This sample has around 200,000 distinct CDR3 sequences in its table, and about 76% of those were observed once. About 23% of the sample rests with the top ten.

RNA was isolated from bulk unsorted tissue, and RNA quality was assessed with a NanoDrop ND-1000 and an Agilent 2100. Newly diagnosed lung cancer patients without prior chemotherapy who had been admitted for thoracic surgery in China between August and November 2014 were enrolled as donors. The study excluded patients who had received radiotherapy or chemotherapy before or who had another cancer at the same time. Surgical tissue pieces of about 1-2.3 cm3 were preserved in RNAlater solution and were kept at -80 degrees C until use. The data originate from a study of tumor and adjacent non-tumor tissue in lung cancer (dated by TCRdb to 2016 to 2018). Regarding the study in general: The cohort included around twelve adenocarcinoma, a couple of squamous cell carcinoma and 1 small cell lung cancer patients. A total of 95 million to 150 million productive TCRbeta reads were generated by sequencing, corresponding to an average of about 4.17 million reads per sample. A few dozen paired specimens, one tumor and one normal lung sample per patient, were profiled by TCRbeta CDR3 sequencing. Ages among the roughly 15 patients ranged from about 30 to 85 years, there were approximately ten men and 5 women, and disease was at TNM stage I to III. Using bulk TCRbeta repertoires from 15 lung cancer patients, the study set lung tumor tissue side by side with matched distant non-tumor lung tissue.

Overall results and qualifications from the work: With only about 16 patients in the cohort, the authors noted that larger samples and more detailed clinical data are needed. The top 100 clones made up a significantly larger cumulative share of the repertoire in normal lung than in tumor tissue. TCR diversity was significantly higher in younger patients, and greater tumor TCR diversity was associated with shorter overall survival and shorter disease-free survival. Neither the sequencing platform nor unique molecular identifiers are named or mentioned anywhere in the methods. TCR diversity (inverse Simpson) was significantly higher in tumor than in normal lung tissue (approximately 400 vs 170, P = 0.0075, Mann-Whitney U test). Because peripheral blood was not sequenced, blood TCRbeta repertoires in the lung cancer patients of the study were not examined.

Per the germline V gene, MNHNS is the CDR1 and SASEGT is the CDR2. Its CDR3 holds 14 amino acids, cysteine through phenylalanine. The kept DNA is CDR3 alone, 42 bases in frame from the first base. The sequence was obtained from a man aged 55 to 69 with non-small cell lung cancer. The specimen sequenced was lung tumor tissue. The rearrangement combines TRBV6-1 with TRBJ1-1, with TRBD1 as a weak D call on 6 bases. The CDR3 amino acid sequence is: CAISDRGASTEAFF. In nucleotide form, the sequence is TGTGCCATCAGTGATCGGGGGGCCAGCACTGAAGCTTTCTTT.